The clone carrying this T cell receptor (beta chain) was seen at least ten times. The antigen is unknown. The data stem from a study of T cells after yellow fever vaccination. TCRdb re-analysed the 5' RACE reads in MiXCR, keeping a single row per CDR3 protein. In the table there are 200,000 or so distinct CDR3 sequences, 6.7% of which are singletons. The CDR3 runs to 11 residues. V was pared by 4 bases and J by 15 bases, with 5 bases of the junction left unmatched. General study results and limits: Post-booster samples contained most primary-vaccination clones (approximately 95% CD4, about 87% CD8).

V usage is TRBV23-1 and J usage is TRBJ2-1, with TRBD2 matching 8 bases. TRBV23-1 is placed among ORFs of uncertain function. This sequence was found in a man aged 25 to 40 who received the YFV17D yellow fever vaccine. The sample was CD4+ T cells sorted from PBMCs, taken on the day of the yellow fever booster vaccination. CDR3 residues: CASSLLAVAFF. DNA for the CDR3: TGCGCCAGCAGTCTACTAGCGGTGGCGTTCTTC.